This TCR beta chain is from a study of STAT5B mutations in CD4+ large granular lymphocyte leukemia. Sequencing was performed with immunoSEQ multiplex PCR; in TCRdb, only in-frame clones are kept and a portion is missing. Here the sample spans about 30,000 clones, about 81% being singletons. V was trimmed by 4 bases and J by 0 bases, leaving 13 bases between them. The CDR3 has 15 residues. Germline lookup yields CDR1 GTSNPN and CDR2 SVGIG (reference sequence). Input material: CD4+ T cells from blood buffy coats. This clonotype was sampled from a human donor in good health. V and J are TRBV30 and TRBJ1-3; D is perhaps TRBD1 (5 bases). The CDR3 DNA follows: TGTGCCTGGAAGACAGCGACTAGCTCTGGAAACACCATATATTTT. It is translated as CAWKTATSSGNTIYF. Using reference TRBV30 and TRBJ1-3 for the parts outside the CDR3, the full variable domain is SQTIHQWPATLVQPVGSPLSLECTVEGTSNPNLYWYRQAAGRGLQLLFYSVGIGQISSEVPQNLSASRPQDRQFILSSKKLLLSDSGFYLCAWKTATSSGNTIYFGEGSWLTVV.